These 27 T cell receptor beta chains came from one sample sequenced in a study of blood T cell repertoires in COVID-19. Generated by immunoSEQ multiplex PCR, the TCRdb table keeps only in-frame clones and is missing some. The sample shows 27,000 or so clones, about 89% of them seen only once. The sample consisted of peripheral blood. These receptors were taken from a man between 65 and 85 years old with active COVID-19.

The rearrangement uses TRBV6-5 and TRBJ2-2, with 8 bases identical to TRBD1. The V and J ends lost 9 bases and 1 base, in that order; junction bases with no gene match: 1. The germline V gene has CDR1 MNHEY and CDR2 SVGAGI. The length of the CDR3 is 13 residues. Here the CDR3 reads CARGTGNTGELFF. The DNA of the CDR3 is TGTGCCAGGGGGACAGGGAACACCGGGGAGCTGTTTTTT.

V is TRBV6-2 or TRBV6-3 and J is TRBJ1-2; tentatively, D is TRBD1 (5 bases). The CDR3 extends over 17 amino acids. The V and J ends lost 2 bases and 6 bases respectively, with 22 bases between them. Germline V CDR1 and CDR2: MNHEY, SVGEGT. The CDR3 region is CASSYARGRISGDGYTF. CDR3 nucleotides: TGTGCCAGCAGTTACGCGCGGGGCCGGATCTCGGGGGATGGCTACACCTTC.

The CDR3 here is CASSSTFRSDTQYF. CDR3 coding DNA: TGTGCCAGTAGTTCGACGTTCAGGTCAGATACGCAGTATTTT. The chain links TRBV19 to TRBJ2-3; no firm D call. This CDR3 has 14 residues. Trimming shortened V by 5 bases and J by 4 bases, and 13 bases separated the two germline ends. CDR1 and CDR2 (germline): LNHDA, SQIVND (reference sequence).

This clone was counted once. The chain employs TRBV6-5 and TRBJ1-4, with D possibly being TRBD1 (6 bases). The CDR3 totals 15 residues. Germline loops: CDR1 MNHEY, CDR2 SVGAGI. V was shortened by 2 bases and J by 1 base, with 8 bases between the two germline ends. The CDR3 nucleotides read TGTGCCAGCAGTTACGGGGGACAAACTAATGAAAAACTGTTTTTT. As protein: CASSYGGQTNEKLFF.

A word on this clone: The same CDR3 can be traced to other DNA sequences in this sample. The chain combines TRBV4-2 with TRBJ2-3, with 8 positions matching TRBD2. The CDR3 loop spans 17 amino acids. Germline V lookup: CDR1 LGHNA, CDR2 YNFKEQ. After removal of 1 base from V and 3 bases from J, the junction contained 9 bases not matched to a gene. CDR3 region: CASSQVRGGDITDTQYF. CDR3 DNA: TGTGCCAGCAGCCAAGTACGGGGGGGCGATATTACAGATACGCAGTATTTT.

The V and J genes are TRBV29-1 and TRBJ2-3, with 8 bases aligning to TRBD2. Trimming removed 4 bases from V and 10 bases from J; junction bases left unmatched: 7. The CDR3 length is 12 residues. Germline assignment: CDR1 SQVTM and CDR2 ANQGSEA. The CDR3 sequence is CSVVVSSGSQYF. As DNA, the CDR3 is TGCAGCGTTGTGGTATCTAGCGGGTCGCAGTATTTT.

The rearrangement joins TRBV10-3 to TRBJ2-3, with 12 bases fitting TRBD2. The germline V gene encodes CDR1 ENHRY and CDR2 SYGVKD. Trimming removed 5 bases from V and 5 bases from J; junction bases left unmatched: 14. There are 18 residues in the CDR3. The CDR3 nucleotides are TGTGCCATCAGTCTGAGTCGGGCTAGCGGGGGGGCGGGAGATACGCAGTATTTT. Its translation is CAISLSRASGGAGDTQYF.

This rearrangement joins TRBV7-3 to TRBJ2-7; 12 bases align to TRBD2. The CDR3 sequence is 14 residues long. V lost 5 bases, J lost 6 bases, and 5 bases stayed unmatched. The germline gives CDR1 SGHTA, CDR2 FQGTGA. The CDR3 DNA reads as TGTGCCAGCAGCGCTAGCGGGGGGGGCAGCGAGCAGTACTTC. Residues: CASSASGGGSEQYF.

This chain connects TRBV10-3 to TRBJ1-6; TRBD1 agrees at 7 bases. V lost 2 bases, J lost 6 bases, and 4 bases stayed unmatched. This CDR3 comprises 15 residues. Germline V gives CDR1 ENHRY, CDR2 SYGVKD. The CDR3 DNA is TGTGCCATCAGTGAGGGCGGGGACAGTAATTCACCCCTCCACTTT. Translating gives CAISEGGDSNSPLHF.

The rearrangement uses TRBV29-1 and TRBJ1-1, with D possibly TRBD1 on 6 matching bases. V shed 4 bases and J shed 1 base, with 19 bases lying between them. Germline V gives CDR1 SQVTM, CDR2 ANQGSEA. CDR3 size: 16 residues. The CDR3: CSVGGISGRGNTEAFF. The CDR3 bases are TGCAGCGTTGGAGGGATTTCGGGCAGGGGGAACACTGAAGCTTTCTTT. Drawing the rest from reference TRBV29-1 and TRBJ1-1, the complete variable domain is SAVISQKPSRDICQRGTSLTIQCQVDSQVTMMFWYRQQPGQSLTLIATANQGSEATYESGFVIDKFPISRPNLTFSTLTVSNMSPEDSSIYLCSVGGISGRGNTEAFFGQGTRLTVV.

This rearrangement joins TRBV18 to TRBJ2-5; 11 bases align to TRBD1. The CDR3 has 17 amino acids. J was trimmed by 5 bases and V by 5 bases; bases with no gene match: 13. Germline lookup yields CDR1 KGHSH and CDR2 LQKENI. This CDR3 is CASSEGTGGSGRETQYF. The CDR3 region has the DNA TGTGCCAGCTCAGAGGGGACAGGGGGATCCGGACGGGAGACCCAGTACTTC.

J is TRBJ2-7 and V is TRBV4-3; 9 bases align to TRBD1. The trim removed 3 bases at V and 3 bases at J, leaving 6 bases unmatched. This CDR3 spans 15 amino acids. CDR1 and CDR2 from the germline V gene are LGHNA and YSLEER. The CDR3 DNA follows: TGCGCCAGCAGCCAGGAAGGGACAGGGATCTACGAGCAGTACTTC. Translated, it gives CASSQEGTGIYEQYF.

This chain joins TRBV11-2 and TRBJ2-7, with 8 bases matching TRBD1. CDR1 and CDR2 from the germline V gene are SGHAT and FQNNGV. V shed 2 bases, J shed 1 base, and the junction held 7 bases outside the gene matches. The CDR3 is 16 amino acids. This CDR3 reads CASSLKTGEVSYEQYF. The CDR3 DNA follows: TGTGCCAGCAGCTTAAAGACAGGGGAGGTGTCCTACGAGCAGTACTTC. Full variable domain (missing parts from reference TRBV11-2 and TRBJ2-7): EAGVAQSPRYKIIEKRQSVAFWCNPISGHATLYWYQQILGQGPKLLIQFQNNGVVDDSQLPKDRFSAERLKGVDSTLKIQPAKLEDSAVYLCASSLKTGEVSYEQYFGPGTRLTVT.

The genes are TRBV7-9 and TRBJ2-6; D is perhaps TRBD1 (6 bases). Germline CDR1 and CDR2: SEHNR and FQNEAQ (reference sequence). The V and J ends lost 5 bases and 2 bases respectively, with 13 bases between them. The length of the CDR3 is 16 residues. In DNA, the CDR3 is TGTGCCAGCAGCCAGGGCCACAGGGCTGGGGCCAACGTCCTGACTTTC. Translated: CASSQGHRAGANVLTF.

The gene calls are TRBV6-6 and TRBJ1-1; perhaps TRBD1 as D (5 bases). Trimming cost V 0 bases and J 1 base, with 9 bases left between them. CDR1 and CDR2 (germline): MNHNY, SVGAGI (reference sequence). The length of the CDR3 is 15 residues. The CDR3 sequence: CASSYSGQGNTEAFF. The CDR3 coding sequence is TGTGCCAGCAGTTACTCAGGGCAGGGGAACACTGAAGCTTTCTTT.

CDR3 coding DNA: TGTGCCTGGAGTAGGGCAGGGAGGACCTACGAGCAGTACTTC. Translation: CAWSRAGRTYEQYF. The J gene is TRBJ2-7, the V gene TRBV30, with D tentatively TRBD2 (6 bases). V was trimmed by 2 bases and J by 2 bases, leaving 13 bases between them. Germline V gives CDR1 GTSNPN, CDR2 SVGIG (reference sequence). This CDR3 contains 14 residues.

The chain recombines TRBV19 with TRBJ2-7; the D gene is possibly TRBD1 (5 bases). Germline V gene data show CDR1 as LNHDA and CDR2 as SQIVND (reference sequence). The CDR3 length is 13 residues. The germline V and J ends were trimmed by 5 bases and 5 bases, with 13 bases remaining between them. This chain's CDR3 is CASSGSGNDEQYF. The CDR3 bases are TGTGCCAGTAGTGGTTCAGGGAATGACGAGCAGTACTTC.

This chain links TRBV5-1 with TRBJ1-1; tentatively, D is TRBD1 (6 bases). CDR3 length: 13 residues. V was trimmed by 6 bases and J by 5 bases, leaving 14 bases between them. Germline V gives CDR1 SGHRS, CDR2 YFSETQ. CDR3 DNA: TGCGCCAGCACACAGGGCCAGGGGACTGAAGCTTTCTTT. Translation gives CASTQGQGTEAFF.

The V and J genes are TRBV27 and TRBJ1-1; D gene ambiguous. V was pared by 5 bases and J by 8 bases, with 12 bases between. The CDR3 extends over 12 amino acids. Germline values: CDR1 MNHEY, CDR2 SMNVEV (reference sequence). The CDR3 here is CASSGYRSEAFF. The DNA of the CDR3 is TGTGCCAGCAGTGGATACAGATCCGAAGCTTTCTTT.

The V gene is TRBV7-2, the J gene TRBJ2-7; TRBD1 matches at 9 bases. Germline V CDR1 and CDR2: SGHTA, FQGNSA. Unmatched junction bases numbered 8, after V lost 5 bases and J lost 0 bases. The CDR3 runs to 16 residues. The CDR3 DNA follows: TGTGCCAGCAGCAAAACAGGGGGCCCATCCTCCTACGAGCAGTACTTC. Its protein product is CASSKTGGPSSYEQYF.

V gene TRBV2 combines with J gene TRBJ1-1; D is unresolved. CDR1 is SNHLY, CDR2 FYNNEI, per germline. CDR3 length: 14 amino acids. V dropped 5 bases and J dropped 0 bases, with 10 bases sitting between them. CDR3 amino acids: CASSLRLVNTEAFF. In DNA, the CDR3 is TGTGCCAGCAGTTTGCGGCTCGTGAACACTGAAGCTTTCTTT.

V is TRBV5-1 and J is TRBJ2-7, with TRBD1 as a possible D gene (5 bases). V was pared by 6 bases and J by 3 bases, with 16 bases between. There are 14 residues in the CDR3. Germline CDR1 and CDR2: SGHRS and YFSETQ. The CDR3 bases are TGCGCCAGCACCTCGCCCGAGACAGACTACGAGCAGTACTTC. This sequence encodes CASTSPETDYEQYF. Variable domain in full (rest from reference TRBV5-1 and TRBJ2-7): KAGVTQTPRYLIKTRGQQVTLSCSPISGHRSVSWYQQTPGQGLQFLFEYFSETQRNKGNFPGRFSGRQFSNSRSEMNVSTLELGDSALYLCASTSPETDYEQYFGPGTRLTVT.

J is TRBJ1-3 and V is TRBV14, with a weak D call TRBD1 (5 bases). Germline V gives CDR1 SGHDN, CDR2 FVKESK. With 4 bases removed from V and 9 bases from J, the gap between germline ends came to 13 bases. CDR3 length: 13 amino acids. CDR3 sequence reads: CASSPGGRGTIYF. The CDR3 DNA sequence: TGTGCCAGCAGCCCCGGGGGACGGGGCACCATATATTTT.

The rearrangement uses TRBV13 and TRBJ2-7; 8 bases fit TRBD2. Germline CDR1 and CDR2: PRHDT and FYEKMQ (reference sequence). The CDR3 length is 16 residues. J gave up 2 bases and V 5 bases, and 11 bases lay outside the gene matches. The CDR3 DNA follows: TGTGCCAGCAGCCCGGCGGGTGGCGGGGGGACCTACGAGCAGTACTTC. Its translation: CASSPAGGGGTYEQYF.

The genes are TRBV12-2 and TRBJ1-1. TRBV12-2 is termed a pseudogene. The CDR3 runs to 17 residues. The CDR3 sequence: CASRLGGGRKLNTEAFF. As DNA, the CDR3 is TGTGCAAGTCGCTTAGGGGGAGGGCGGAAACTGAACACTGAAGCTTTCTTT.

Written as DNA, the CDR3 is TGTGCCAGCAGCTTGGACAGGGAAAGCTCCTACAATGAGCAGTTCTTC. Amino acid sequence: CASSLDRESSYNEQFF. V and J are TRBV5-6 and TRBJ2-1; D is possibly TRBD1 (6 bases). The V and J ends lost 0 bases and 0 bases respectively, with 10 bases between them. CDR3 length: 16 residues. Germline CDR1 SGHDT, CDR2 YYEEEE.

CDR3 in DNA: TGTGCCAGCAGCCCGGGACAGGGGCCCCACGAGCAGTACTTC. Translation gives CASSPGQGPHEQYF. The V and J genes are TRBV7-2 and TRBJ2-7, with 10 bases aligning to TRBD1. The CDR3 totals 14 residues. Unmatched junction bases numbered 6, after V lost 5 bases and J lost 5 bases. Per germline, CDR1 SGHTA and CDR2 FQGNSA. Supplemented by reference TRBV7-2 and TRBJ2-7, the full variable domain reads GAGVSQSPSNKVTEKGKDVELRCDPISGHTALYWYRQSLGQGLEFLIYFQGNSAPDKSGLPSDRFSAERTGGSVSTLTIQRTQQEDSAVYLCASSPGQGPHEQYFGPGTRLTVT.